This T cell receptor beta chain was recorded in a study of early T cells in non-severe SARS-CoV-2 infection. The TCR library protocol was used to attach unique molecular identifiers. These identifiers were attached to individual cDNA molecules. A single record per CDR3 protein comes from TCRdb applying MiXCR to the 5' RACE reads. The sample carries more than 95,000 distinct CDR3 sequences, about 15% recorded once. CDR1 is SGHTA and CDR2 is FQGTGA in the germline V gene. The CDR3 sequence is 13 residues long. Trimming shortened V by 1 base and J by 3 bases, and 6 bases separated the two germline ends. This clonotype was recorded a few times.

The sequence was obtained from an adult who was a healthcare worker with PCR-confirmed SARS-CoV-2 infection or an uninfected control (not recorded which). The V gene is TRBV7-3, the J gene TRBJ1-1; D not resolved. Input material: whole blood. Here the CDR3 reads CASSLSKDTEAFF. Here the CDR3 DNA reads TGTGCCAGCAGCTTAAGTAAGGACACTGAAGCTTTCTTT.